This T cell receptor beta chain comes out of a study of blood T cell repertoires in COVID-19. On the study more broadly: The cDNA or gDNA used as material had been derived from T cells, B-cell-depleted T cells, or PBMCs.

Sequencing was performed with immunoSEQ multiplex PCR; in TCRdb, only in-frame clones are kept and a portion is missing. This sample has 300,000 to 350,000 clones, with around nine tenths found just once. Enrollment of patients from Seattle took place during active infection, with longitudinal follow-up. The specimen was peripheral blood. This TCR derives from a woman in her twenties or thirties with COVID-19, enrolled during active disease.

CDR3 loop: CASSILGGEETEAFF. CDR3 bases: TGTGCCAGTAGTATCCTGGGGGGAGAGGAGACTGAAGCTTTCTTT. The rearrangement uses TRBV19 and TRBJ1-1; a possible D gene is TRBD1 (5 bases). The CDR3 is 15 amino acids. CDR1 and CDR2 from the germline V gene are LNHDA and SQIVND (reference sequence). V lost 3 bases to trimming and J lost 5 bases, with 16 bases between them.